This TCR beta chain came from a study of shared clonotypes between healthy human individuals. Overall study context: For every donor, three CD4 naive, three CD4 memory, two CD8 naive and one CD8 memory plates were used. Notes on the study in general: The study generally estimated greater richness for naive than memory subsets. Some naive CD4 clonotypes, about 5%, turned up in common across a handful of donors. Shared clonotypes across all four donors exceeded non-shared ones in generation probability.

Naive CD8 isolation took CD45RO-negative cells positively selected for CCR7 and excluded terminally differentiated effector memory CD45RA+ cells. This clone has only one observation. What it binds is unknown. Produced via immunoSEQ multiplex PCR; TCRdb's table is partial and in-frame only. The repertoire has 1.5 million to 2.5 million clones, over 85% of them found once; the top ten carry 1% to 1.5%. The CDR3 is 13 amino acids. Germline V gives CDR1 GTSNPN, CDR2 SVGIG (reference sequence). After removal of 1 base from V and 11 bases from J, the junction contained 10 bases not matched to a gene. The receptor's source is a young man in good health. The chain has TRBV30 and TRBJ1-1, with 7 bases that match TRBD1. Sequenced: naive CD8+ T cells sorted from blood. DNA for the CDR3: TGTGCCTGGAGTGGAGACAGGGCTCAAGCGGCTTTCTTT. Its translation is CAWSGDRAQAAFF.